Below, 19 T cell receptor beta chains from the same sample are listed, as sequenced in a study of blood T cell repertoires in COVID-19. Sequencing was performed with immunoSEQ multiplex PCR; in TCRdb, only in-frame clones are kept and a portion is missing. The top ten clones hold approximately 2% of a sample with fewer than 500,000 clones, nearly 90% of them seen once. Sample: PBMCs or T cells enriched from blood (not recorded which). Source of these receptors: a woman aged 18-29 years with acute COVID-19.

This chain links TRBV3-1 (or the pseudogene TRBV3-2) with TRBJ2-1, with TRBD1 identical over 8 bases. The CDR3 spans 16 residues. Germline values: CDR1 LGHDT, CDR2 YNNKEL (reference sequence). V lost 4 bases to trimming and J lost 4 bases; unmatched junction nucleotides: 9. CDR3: CASSPFLDRVYNEQFF. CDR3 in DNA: TGTGCCAGCAGCCCCTTCCTGGACAGGGTATACAATGAGCAGTTCTTC.

The chain's CDR3 is CASRGLETGELFF. The CDR3 nucleotides are TGTGCCAGCAGGGGACTAGAAACCGGGGAGCTGTTTTTT. The chain has TRBV9 and TRBJ2-2; 8 nucleotides align to TRBD2. J was trimmed by 5 bases and V by 5 bases; bases with no gene match: 2. The CDR3 spans 13 residues. Germline CDR1 and CDR2: SGDLS and YYNGEE.

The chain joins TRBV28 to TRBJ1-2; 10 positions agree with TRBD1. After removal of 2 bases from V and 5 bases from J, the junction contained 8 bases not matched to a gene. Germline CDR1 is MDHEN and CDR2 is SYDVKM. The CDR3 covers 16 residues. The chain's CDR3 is CASSLINPGQGYGYTF. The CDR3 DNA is TGTGCCAGCAGTTTAATTAATCCGGGACAGGGGTATGGCTACACCTTC.

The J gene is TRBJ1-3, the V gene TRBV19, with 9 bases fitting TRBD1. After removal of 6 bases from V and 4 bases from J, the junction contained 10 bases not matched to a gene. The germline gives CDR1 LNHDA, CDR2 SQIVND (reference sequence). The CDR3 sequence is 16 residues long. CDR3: CASSRIRTGAGNTIYF. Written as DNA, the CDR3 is TGTGCCAGTAGCCGAATTCGGACAGGGGCCGGAAACACCATATATTTT.

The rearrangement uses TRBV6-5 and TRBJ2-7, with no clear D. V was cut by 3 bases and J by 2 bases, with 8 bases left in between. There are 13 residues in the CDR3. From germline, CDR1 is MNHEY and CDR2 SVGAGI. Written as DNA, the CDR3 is TGTGCCAGCAGTTATGCGCTTACCTACGAGCAGTACTTC. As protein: CASSYALTYEQYF.

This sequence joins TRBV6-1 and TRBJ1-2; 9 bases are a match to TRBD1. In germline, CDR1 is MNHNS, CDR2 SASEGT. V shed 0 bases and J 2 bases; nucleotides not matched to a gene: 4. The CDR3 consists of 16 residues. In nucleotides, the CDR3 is TGTGCCAGCAGTGAAGCTTTGGGACAGGGAAACTATGGCTACACCTTC. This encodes CASSEALGQGNYGYTF.

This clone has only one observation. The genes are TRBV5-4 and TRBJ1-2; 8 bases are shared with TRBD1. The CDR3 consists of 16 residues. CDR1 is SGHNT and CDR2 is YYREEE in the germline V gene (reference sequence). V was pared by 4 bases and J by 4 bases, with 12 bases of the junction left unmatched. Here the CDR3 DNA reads TGTGCCAGCAGCCGTTCCGGGACAGGAAAAGCCTATGGCTACACCTTC. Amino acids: CASSRSGTGKAYGYTF.

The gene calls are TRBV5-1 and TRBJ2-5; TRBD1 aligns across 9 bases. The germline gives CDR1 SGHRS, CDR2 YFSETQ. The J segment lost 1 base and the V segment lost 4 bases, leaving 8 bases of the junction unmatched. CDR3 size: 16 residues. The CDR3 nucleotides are TGCGCCAGCAGCCAGGGACAGGGAGACTTCCAAGAGACCCAGTACTTC. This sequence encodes CASSQGQGDFQETQYF.

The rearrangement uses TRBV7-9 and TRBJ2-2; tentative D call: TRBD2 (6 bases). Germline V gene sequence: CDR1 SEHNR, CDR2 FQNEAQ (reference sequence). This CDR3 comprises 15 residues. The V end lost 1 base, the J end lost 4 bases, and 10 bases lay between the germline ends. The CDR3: CASSLETRGTGELFF. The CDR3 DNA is TGTGCCAGCAGCTTAGAGACGCGGGGCACCGGGGAGCTGTTTTTT.

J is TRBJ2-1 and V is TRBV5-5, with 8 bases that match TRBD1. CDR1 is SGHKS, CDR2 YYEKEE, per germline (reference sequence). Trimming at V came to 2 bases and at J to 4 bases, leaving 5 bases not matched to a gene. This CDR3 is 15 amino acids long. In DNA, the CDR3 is TGTGCCAGCAGCTTTTCAGGACAGGGTTACAATGAGCAGTTCTTC. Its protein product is CASSFSGQGYNEQFF.

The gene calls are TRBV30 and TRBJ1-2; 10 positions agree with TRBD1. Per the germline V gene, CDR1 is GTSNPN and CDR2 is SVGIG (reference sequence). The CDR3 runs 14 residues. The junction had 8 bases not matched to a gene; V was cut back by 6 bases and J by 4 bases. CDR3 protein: CACYGQGVVYGYTF. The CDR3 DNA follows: TGTGCCTGCTATGGACAGGGGGTAGTCTATGGCTACACCTTC.

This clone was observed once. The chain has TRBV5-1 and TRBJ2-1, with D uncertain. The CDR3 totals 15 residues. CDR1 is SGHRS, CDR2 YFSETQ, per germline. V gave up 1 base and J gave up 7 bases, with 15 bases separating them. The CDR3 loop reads CASSLSQPKSNEQFF. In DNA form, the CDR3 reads TGCGCCAGCAGCTTGTCACAGCCAAAATCTAATGAGCAGTTCTTC.

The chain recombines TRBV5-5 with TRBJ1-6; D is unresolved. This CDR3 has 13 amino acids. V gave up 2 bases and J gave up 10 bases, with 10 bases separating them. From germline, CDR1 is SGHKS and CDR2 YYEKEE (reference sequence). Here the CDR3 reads CASSFGEGSPLHF. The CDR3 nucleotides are TGTGCCAGCAGCTTCGGGGAAGGATCACCCCTCCACTTT.

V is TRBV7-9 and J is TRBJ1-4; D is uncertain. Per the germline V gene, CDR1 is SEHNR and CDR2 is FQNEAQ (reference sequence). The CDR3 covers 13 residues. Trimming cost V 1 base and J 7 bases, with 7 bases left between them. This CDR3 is CASSLDVSEKLFF. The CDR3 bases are TGTGCCAGCAGCTTAGACGTCAGTGAAAAACTGTTTTTT.

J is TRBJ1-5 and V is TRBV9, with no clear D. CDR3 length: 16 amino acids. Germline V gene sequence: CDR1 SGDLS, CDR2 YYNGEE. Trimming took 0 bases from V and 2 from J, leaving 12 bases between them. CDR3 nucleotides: TGTGCCAGCAGCGTAGGAGGAGAGGGTGGCAATCAGCCCCAGCATTTT. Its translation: CASSVGGEGGNQPQHF.

CDR3 residues: CASSQDTGANNEQFF. The DNA of the CDR3 is TGCGCCAGCAGCCAAGACACAGGGGCCAATAATGAGCAGTTCTTC. The chain recombines TRBV4-3 with TRBJ2-1; 7 bases are shared with TRBD1. The V segment lost 0 bases and the J segment 7 bases; nucleotides outside the gene matches: 6. The CDR3 extends over 15 amino acids. Per germline, CDR1 LGHNA and CDR2 YSLEER.

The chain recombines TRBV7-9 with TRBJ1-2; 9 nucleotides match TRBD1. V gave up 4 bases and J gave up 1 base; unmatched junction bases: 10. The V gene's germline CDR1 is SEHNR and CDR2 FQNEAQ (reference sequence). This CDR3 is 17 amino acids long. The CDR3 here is CASSSSGTGIFNYGYTF. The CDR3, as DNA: TGTGCCAGCAGCTCTTCCGGGACAGGGATTTTTAACTATGGCTACACCTTC.

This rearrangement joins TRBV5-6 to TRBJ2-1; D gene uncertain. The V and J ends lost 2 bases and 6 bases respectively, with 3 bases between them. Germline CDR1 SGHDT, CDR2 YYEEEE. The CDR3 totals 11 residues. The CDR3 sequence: CASSFLNEQFF. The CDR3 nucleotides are TGTGCCAGCAGCTTTCTCAATGAGCAGTTCTTC.

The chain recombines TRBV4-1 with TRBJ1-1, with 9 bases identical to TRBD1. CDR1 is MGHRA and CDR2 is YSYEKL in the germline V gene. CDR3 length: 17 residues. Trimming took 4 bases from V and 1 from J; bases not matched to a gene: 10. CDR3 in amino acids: CASSPGEEDRGNTEAFF. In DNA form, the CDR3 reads TGCGCCAGCAGCCCCGGGGAAGAGGACAGGGGGAACACTGAAGCTTTCTTT.